The 17 T cell receptor beta chains below all came from one sample that was sequenced in a study of T cell responses to AZD1222 COVID-19 vaccine. Assay: immunoSEQ multiplex PCR; the TCRdb copy retains only in-frame clones and omits some. The sample has around 150,000 clones; over 80% are singletons. The source was peripheral blood, collected 28 days after the second AZD1222 dose. The receptors derive from an adult who received the AZD1222 COVID-19 vaccine.

Comment on this clone: This sample also contains other DNA sequences that code for the same CDR3. The CDR3 DNA reads TGTGCCAGCAGTGAGCCTAATCAGCCCCAGCATTTT. It specifies CASSEPNQPQHF. The rearrangement joins TRBV2 to TRBJ1-5; D call uncertain. Trimming removed 3 bases at V and 4 bases at J, with 4 bases between. The V gene's germline CDR1 is SNHLY and CDR2 FYNNEI. The CDR3 has 12 residues.

The chain is built from TRBV28 and TRBJ1-2; D not certain. Trimming removed 3 bases at V and 8 bases at J, with 16 bases between. Germline V CDR1 and CDR2: MDHEN, SYDVKM. The CDR3 runs to 14 residues. For the CDR3, the DNA is TGTGCCAGCAGTTTCAGCACGGGAGTAGGAGGCTACACCTTC. Translating gives CASSFSTGVGGYTF.

J is TRBJ1-5 and V is TRBV5-1; TRBD1 aligns across 7 bases. Trimming removed 4 bases from V and 4 bases from J; junction bases left unmatched: 8. There are 15 residues in the CDR3. Germline loops: CDR1 SGHRS, CDR2 YFSETQ. DNA of the CDR3: TGCGCCAGCAGCACATTACAGGGGTTGAATCAGCCCCAGCATTTT. Its protein is CASSTLQGLNQPQHF.

V usage is TRBV10-3 and J usage is TRBJ1-1; D possibly corresponds to TRBD1 (6 bases). Germline V gene sequence: CDR1 ENHRY, CDR2 SYGVKD. V was pared by 6 bases and J by 3 bases, with 8 bases between. CDR3 length equals 12 residues. The CDR3 DNA sequence: TGTGCCATCAGCACAGGGTACACTGAAGCTTTCTTT. This gives the protein CAISTGYTEAFF.

The chain is built from TRBV18 and TRBJ1-4; 8 nucleotides match TRBD1. Germline V gene data show CDR1 as KGHSH and CDR2 as LQKENI. Losses at the gene ends were 5 bases for V and 4 bases for J; bases not matched to a gene: 9. There are 16 residues in the CDR3. CDR3 sequence: CASSATGDVGNEKLFF. In DNA form, the CDR3 reads TGTGCCAGCTCAGCGACAGGGGATGTTGGTAATGAAAAACTGTTTTTT.

V is TRBV7-9 and J is TRBJ2-1, with TRBD2 identical over 8 bases. The V and J ends lost 6 bases and 7 bases, in that order; junction bases with no gene match: 14. CDR1 and CDR2 (germline): SEHNR, FQNEAQ (reference sequence). There are 16 residues in the CDR3. CDR3 nucleotide sequence: TGTGCCAGCAGTCCACTCCCTGGCGGGGGGCCTAATGAGCAGTTCTTC. Amino acid sequence: CASSPLPGGGPNEQFF.

The rearrangement uses TRBV4-2 and TRBJ1-4, with a possible D match to TRBD1 (5 bases). The germline gives CDR1 LGHNA, CDR2 YNFKEQ. The V end was cut by 1 base, the J end by 4 bases, with 7 bases between. The CDR3 extends over 14 amino acids. The CDR3 DNA follows: TGTGCCAGCAGCCAAGCAGGACATAATGAAAAACTGTTTTTT. Its protein is CASSQAGHNEKLFF.

The chain is built from TRBV19 and TRBJ2-5, with D perhaps given as TRBD1 or TRBD2 (5 bases each). V lost 5 bases and J lost 4, with 26 bases in between. The CDR3 is 18 residues long. Germline CDR1 LNHDA, CDR2 SQIVND (reference sequence). The CDR3 protein is CASSERGPSGSWAETQYF. CDR3 DNA: TGTGCCAGTAGTGAGAGGGGCCCCAGTGGGTCATGGGCAGAGACCCAGTACTTC.

The genes are TRBV5-1 and TRBJ2-2, with a possible D match to TRBD1 (5 bases). The germline V gene encodes CDR1 SGHRS and CDR2 YFSETQ. V lost 7 bases, J lost 3 bases, and 10 bases lay in between. There are 13 residues in the CDR3. As DNA, the CDR3 is TGCGCCAGCCGCGACAGCGACACCGGGGAGCTGTTTTTT. This codes for CASRDSDTGELFF.

This rearrangement joins TRBV6-1 to TRBJ2-7; D is ambiguous. The ends were cut back, 0 bases at V and 2 bases at J, with 8 bases in the middle. The CDR3 runs 14 residues. The germline CDR1 and CDR2 sequences are MNHNS and SASEGT. DNA for the CDR3: TGTGCCAGCAGTGAAGCTTGGATCACCTACGAGCAGTACTTC. Translation gives CASSEAWITYEQYF.

The genes are TRBV12-3 or TRBV12-4 and TRBJ2-5; D remains ambiguous. Trimming removed 1 base at V and 3 bases at J, with 0 bases between. The CDR3 spans 11 residues. The CDR3 loop is CASSLEETQYF. The CDR3 coding sequence is TGTGCCAGCAGTTTAGAAGAGACCCAGTACTTC.

The genes are TRBV4-1 and TRBJ2-7; tentative D call: TRBD2 (5 bases). V was pared by 0 bases and J by 1 base, with 13 bases between. Germline assignment: CDR1 MGHRA and CDR2 YSYEKL. The CDR3 is 16 residues long. The chain's CDR3 is CASSQDPAGGSYEQYF. The CDR3 DNA reads as TGCGCCAGCAGCCAAGATCCGGCAGGAGGTTCCTACGAGCAGTACTTC.

The chain carries TRBV18 and TRBJ1-2; a possible D gene is TRBD1 (6 bases). CDR1 is KGHSH, CDR2 LQKENI, per germline. The ends were cut back, 6 bases at V and 1 base at J, with 24 bases in the middle. The CDR3 is 18 residues long. The CDR3 reads CASSPNDMTTGVNYGYTF. CDR3 sequence (DNA): TGTGCCAGCTCTCCAAATGATATGACGACAGGAGTTAACTATGGCTACACCTTC.

The chain employs TRBV28 and TRBJ2-4, with 10 bases fitting TRBD1. Germline CDR1 MDHEN, CDR2 SYDVKM. This CDR3 has 14 amino acids. The trim removed 5 bases at V and 9 bases at J, leaving 7 bases unmatched. The CDR3 DNA sequence: TGTGCCAGCAGTCCTGGGACAGGGGACGGCATTCAGTACTTC. Encoded protein: CASSPGTGDGIQYF.

The chain joins TRBV4-1 to TRBJ2-7; the D is unclear. Germline assignment: CDR1 MGHRA and CDR2 YSYEKL. The CDR3 is 16 amino acids. V was pared by 4 bases and J by 0 bases, with 16 bases between. DNA of the CDR3: TGCGCCAGCAGCCCAAAGAACTTCCCCAGCTCCTACGAGCAGTACTTC. This codes for CASSPKNFPSSYEQYF.

The chain links TRBV9 to TRBJ1-1; 9 positions agree with TRBD1. The length of the CDR3 is 16 residues. J was trimmed by 0 bases and V by 3 bases; bases with no gene match: 6. In germline, CDR1 is SGDLS, CDR2 YYNGEE. In DNA, the CDR3 is TGTGCCAGCAGCGGCGGGACAGGGTTAATGAACACTGAAGCTTTCTTT. Translated, it gives CASSGGTGLMNTEAFF.

V and J are TRBV2 and TRBJ1-2; tentatively, D is TRBD1 (5 bases). Germline loops: CDR1 SNHLY, CDR2 FYNNEI. This CDR3 spans 17 amino acids. Trimming removed 4 bases at V and 2 bases at J, with 20 bases between. CDR3 amino acids: CASSVTGDRRANYGYTF. The CDR3, as DNA: TGTGCCAGCAGTGTTACGGGGGATCGGCGGGCGAACTATGGCTACACCTTC.